This T cell receptor (beta chain) was identified during a study of lymphopenia after photon versus proton radiotherapy. Study conclusions and caveats: Survival link was tested only in deceased patients; proton benefit remains a possibility. Photon-treated patients lost naive T cells and TCR diversity; proton-treated stayed stable.

Libraries were prepared by immunoSEQ multiplex PCR; TCRdb keeps only in-frame clonotypes and omits some of them. Of 150,000 to 200,000 clones in the sample, more than 85% were seen once. As regards this clone: Its target is unknown.

The CDR3 is 15 amino acids. V was pared by 4 bases and J by 5 bases, with 14 bases between. Germline V lookup: CDR1 SGHTA, CDR2 FQGNSA. This clonotype originated in a man in his forties or fifties with gastric cancer. Here the sequenced sample was peripheral blood, taken from a patient treated with photon-based radiotherapy. The genes are TRBV7-2 and TRBJ2-2, with a weak D call TRBD2 (5 bases). The CDR3 bases are TGTGCCAGCAGCTCTGTAACGCGCGGGACCGGGGAGCTGTTTTTT. Translated: CASSSVTRGTGELFF.